This T cell receptor (beta chain) was identified during a study of cytomegalovirus exposure and HLA in healthy donors. Study outcomes and limitations: Fewer N-insertions than the 666-donor mean were reportedly shown by an Asian-associated ancestry cluster in a later analysis. Cytomegalovirus status was reportedly diagnosed by the classifier with high sensitivity and specificity.

This CDR3 spans 14 amino acids. The J segment lost 1 base and the V segment lost 2 bases, leaving 2 bases of the junction unmatched. CDR1 is SGHNT and CDR2 is YYREEE in the germline V gene (reference sequence). 60 Vbeta and 13 Jbeta primers were used in PCR. Libraries were prepared by immunoSEQ multiplex PCR; TCRdb keeps only in-frame clonotypes and omits some of them. The sample has approximately 120,000 clones, less than 80% seen once; the top ten hold just under 2%. This clone was detected a few times. Its target is not known. This receptor was identified in a man aged 50-59 years in good health and CMV-seronegative. V and J are TRBV5-4 and TRBJ2-5, with TRBD1 matching 7 bases. The sequenced material came from PBMCs. CDR3 loop: CASSLQGTQETQYF. The CDR3 DNA follows: TGTGCCAGCAGCTTACAGGGGACCCAAGAGACCCAGTACTTC.